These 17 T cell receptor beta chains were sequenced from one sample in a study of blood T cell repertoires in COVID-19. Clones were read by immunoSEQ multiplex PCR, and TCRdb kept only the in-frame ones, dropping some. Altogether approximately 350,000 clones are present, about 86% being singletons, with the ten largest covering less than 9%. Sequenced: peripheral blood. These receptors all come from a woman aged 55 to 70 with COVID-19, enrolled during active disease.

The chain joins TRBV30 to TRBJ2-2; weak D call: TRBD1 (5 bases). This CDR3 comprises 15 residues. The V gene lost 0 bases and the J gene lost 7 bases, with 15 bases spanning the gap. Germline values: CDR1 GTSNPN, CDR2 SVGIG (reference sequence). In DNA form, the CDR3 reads TGTGCCTGGAGTGTATTGGGGCAGGCCAACGGGGAGCTGTTTTTT. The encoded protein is CAWSVLGQANGELFF.

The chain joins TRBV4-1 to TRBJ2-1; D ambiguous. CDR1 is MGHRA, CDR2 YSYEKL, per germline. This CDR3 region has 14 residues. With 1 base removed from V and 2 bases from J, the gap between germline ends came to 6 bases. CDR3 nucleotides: TGCGCCAGCAGCCAAGCGGCGGCCTACAATGAGCAGTTCTTC. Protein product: CASSQAAAYNEQFF.

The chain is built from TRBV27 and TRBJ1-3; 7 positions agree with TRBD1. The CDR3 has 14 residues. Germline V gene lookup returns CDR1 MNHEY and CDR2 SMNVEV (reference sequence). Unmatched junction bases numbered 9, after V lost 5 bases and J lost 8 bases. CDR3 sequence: CASSQTGLGHTIYF. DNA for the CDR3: TGTGCCAGCAGTCAGACAGGGTTGGGACACACCATATATTTT.

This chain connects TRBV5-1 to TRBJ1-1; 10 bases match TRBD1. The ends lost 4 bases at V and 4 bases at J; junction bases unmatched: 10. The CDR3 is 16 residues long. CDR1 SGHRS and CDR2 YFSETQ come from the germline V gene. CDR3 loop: CASSPGTGVFGTEAFF. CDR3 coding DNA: TGCGCCAGCAGCCCCGGGACAGGGGTTTTTGGCACTGAAGCTTTCTTT. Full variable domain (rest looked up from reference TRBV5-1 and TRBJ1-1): KAGVTQTPRYLIKTRGQQVTLSCSPISGHRSVSWYQQTPGQGLQFLFEYFSETQRNKGNFPGRFSGRQFSNSRSEMNVSTLELGDSALYLCASSPGTGVFGTEAFFGQGTRLTVV.

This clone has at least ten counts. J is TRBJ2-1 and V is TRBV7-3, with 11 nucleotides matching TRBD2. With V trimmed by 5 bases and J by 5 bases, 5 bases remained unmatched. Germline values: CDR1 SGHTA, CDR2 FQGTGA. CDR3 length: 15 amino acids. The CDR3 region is CASSRLAGHNNEQFF. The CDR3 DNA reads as TGTGCCAGCAGCAGACTAGCGGGGCATAACAATGAGCAGTTCTTC.

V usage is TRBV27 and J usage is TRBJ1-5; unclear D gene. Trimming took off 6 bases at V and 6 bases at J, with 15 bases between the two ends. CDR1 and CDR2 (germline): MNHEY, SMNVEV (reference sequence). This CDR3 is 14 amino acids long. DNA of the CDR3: TGTGCCAGCAGGGCGACAATTCGAGCTCAGCCCCAGCATTTT. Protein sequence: CASRATIRAQPQHF.

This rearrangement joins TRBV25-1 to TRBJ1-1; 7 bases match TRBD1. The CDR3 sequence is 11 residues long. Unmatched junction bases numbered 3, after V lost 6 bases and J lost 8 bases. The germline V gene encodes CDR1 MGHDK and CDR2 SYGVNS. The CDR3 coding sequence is TGTGCCAGCAGACAGGGGCCAGAAGCTTTCTTT. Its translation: CASRQGPEAFF.

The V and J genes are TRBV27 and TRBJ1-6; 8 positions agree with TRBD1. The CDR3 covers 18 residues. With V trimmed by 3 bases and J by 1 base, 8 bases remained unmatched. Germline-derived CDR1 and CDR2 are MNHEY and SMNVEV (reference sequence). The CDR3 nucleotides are TGTGCCAGCAGTTTCCGGCCAGGGGGCGCGTCCTATAATTCACCCCTCCACTTT. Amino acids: CASSFRPGGASYNSPLHF.

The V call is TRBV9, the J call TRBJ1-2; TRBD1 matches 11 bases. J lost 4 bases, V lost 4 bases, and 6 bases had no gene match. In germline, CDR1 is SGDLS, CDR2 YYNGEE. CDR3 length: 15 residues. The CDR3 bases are TGTGCCAGCAGCCCAAGCGGGACAGGGGGCTATGGCTACACCTTC. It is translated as CASSPSGTGGYGYTF.

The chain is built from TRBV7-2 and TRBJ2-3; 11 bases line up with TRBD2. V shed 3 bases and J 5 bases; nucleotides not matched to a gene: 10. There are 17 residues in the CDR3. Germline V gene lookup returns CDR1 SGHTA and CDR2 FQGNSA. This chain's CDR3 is CASSFLSSGGRGDTQYF. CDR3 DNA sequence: TGTGCCAGCAGCTTTCTGTCTAGCGGGGGGCGGGGAGATACGCAGTATTTT.

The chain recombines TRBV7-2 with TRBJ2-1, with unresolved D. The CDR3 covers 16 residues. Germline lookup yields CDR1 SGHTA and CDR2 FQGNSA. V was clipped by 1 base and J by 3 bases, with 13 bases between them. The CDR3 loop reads CASSLVAGPRYNEQFF. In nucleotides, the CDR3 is TGTGCCAGCAGCTTAGTGGCAGGCCCCCGCTACAATGAGCAGTTCTTC.

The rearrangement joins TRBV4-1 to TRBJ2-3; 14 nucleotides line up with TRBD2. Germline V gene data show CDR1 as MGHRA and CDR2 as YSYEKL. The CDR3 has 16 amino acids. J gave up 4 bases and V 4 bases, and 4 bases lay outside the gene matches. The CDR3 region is CASSLTTSGGADTQYF. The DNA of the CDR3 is TGCGCCAGCAGCCTGACGACTAGCGGGGGGGCAGATACGCAGTATTTT.

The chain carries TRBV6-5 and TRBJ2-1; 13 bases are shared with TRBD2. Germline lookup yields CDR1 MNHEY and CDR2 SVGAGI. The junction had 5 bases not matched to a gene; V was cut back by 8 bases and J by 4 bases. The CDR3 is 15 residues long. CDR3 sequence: CASLRTSGGYNEQFF. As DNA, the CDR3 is TGTGCCAGCCTTCGGACTAGCGGGGGATACAATGAGCAGTTCTTC.

The CDR3 loop is CASSMGQPNNSPLHF. CDR3 DNA: TGTGCCAGTAGTATGGGACAACCGAATAATTCACCCCTCCACTTT. The gene calls are TRBV19 and TRBJ1-6, with a tentative D call TRBD1 (6 bases). The CDR3 totals 15 residues. CDR1 is LNHDA, CDR2 SQIVND, per germline (reference sequence). Trimming shortened V by 3 bases and J by 5 bases, and 11 bases separated the two germline ends.

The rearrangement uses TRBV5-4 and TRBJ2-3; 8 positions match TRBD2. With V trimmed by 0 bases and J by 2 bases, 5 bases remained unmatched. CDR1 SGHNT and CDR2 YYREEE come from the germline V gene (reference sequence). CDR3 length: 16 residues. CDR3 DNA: TGTGCCAGCAGCTTGGGACGGGGGGGGTACACAGATACGCAGTATTTT. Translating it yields CASSLGRGGYTDTQYF.

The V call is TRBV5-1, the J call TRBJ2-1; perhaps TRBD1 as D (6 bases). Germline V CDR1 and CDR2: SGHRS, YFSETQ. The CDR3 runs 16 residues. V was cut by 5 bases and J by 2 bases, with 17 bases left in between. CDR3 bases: TGCGCCAGCAGTCCCACCCGGGACACAACCTACAATGAGCAGTTCTTC. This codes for CASSPTRDTTYNEQFF.

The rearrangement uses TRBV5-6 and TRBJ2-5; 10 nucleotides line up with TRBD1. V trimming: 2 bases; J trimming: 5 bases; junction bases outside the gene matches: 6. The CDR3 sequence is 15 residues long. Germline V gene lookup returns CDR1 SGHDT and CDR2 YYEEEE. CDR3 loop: CASSLRDRGPETQYF. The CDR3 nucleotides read TGTGCCAGCAGCTTAAGAGACAGGGGGCCCGAGACCCAGTACTTC.